This TCR beta chain was found in a study of T cell responses to AZD1222 COVID-19 vaccine. General study points: Among spike-specific TCRs, nearly half reportedly target unmutated variant regions.

This CDR3 comprises 16 residues. The germline V gene encodes CDR1 DFQATT and CDR2 SNEGSKA (reference sequence). V was clipped by 3 bases and J by 2 bases; unmatched bases: 8. TCRdb's table, derived via immunoSEQ multiplex PCR, lists solely in-frame clones and lacks some. Here the sample spans about 150,000 clones, around 90% being singletons. Note on this clone: Its antigen is undetermined.

The J gene is TRBJ2-3, the V gene TRBV20-1; TRBD1 matches at 10 bases. This receptor was taken from an adult who received the AZD1222 COVID-19 vaccine. Here the sequenced sample was peripheral blood, taken 28 days after the second AZD1222 dose. CDR3 residues: CSASPRDRGYTDTQYF. In nucleotides, the CDR3 is TGCAGTGCTAGTCCCCGGGACAGGGGATACACAGATACGCAGTATTTT.